What follows is one T cell receptor (beta chain) and its context. The germline V gene encodes CDR1 MNHEY and CDR2 SMNVEV (reference sequence). V trimming: 5 bases; J trimming: 1 base; junction bases outside the gene matches: 5. This CDR3 is 15 amino acids long. These data originate in a study of cytomegalovirus exposure and HLA in healthy donors. Vbeta (60) and Jbeta (13) primers were used in the PCR. The assay was immunoSEQ multiplex PCR, and TCRdb's table has in-frame clones only and misses some. The top ten clones hold 7.5% to 9% of a sample with 95,000 to 150,000 clones, 75% to 90% of them seen once.

Sequencing input: PBMCs. This chain joins TRBV27 and TRBJ1-5; 7 bases map to TRBD1. This clonotype was sampled from a female donor in good health and CMV-seropositive. The CDR3 protein is CASSALQGSNQPQHF. DNA for the CDR3: TGTGCCAGCAGTGCATTACAGGGGAGCAATCAGCCCCAGCATTTT.